The next 22 T cell receptor beta chains were all read from a single sample in a study of blood T cell repertoires in COVID-19. The table came from immunoSEQ multiplex PCR; TCRdb's copy has only in-frame clones and leaves some out. The sample shows about 440,000 clones, roughly 88% of them seen only once. What was sequenced was PBMCs or T cells enriched from blood (not recorded which). The receptors were gathered from a man aged 18 to 30 who had recovered from COVID-19.

The chain employs TRBV11-3 and TRBJ1-1; D is unresolved. The CDR3 is made up of 15 amino acids. V lost 1 base, J lost 4 bases, and 13 bases lay in between. Germline CDR1 SGHNT, CDR2 YENEEA. CDR3 protein: CASSLVSSLSTEAFF. The CDR3 DNA reads as TGTGCCAGCAGCTTAGTCTCGAGTTTGAGCACTGAAGCTTTCTTT.

This chain links TRBV27 with TRBJ2-6; TRBD1 matches at 9 bases. In germline, CDR1 is MNHEY, CDR2 SMNVEV (reference sequence). This CDR3 contains 16 residues. V gave up 8 bases and J gave up 3 bases; unmatched junction bases: 8. The CDR3 nucleotides read TGTGCCAGCGGACGGGACAGGGCTTTTGGGGCCAACGTCCTGACTTTC. Protein sequence: CASGRDRAFGANVLTF.

The gene calls are TRBV11-2 and TRBJ2-1, with TRBD2 matching 11 bases. Germline CDR1 and CDR2: SGHAT and FQNNGV. The CDR3 runs 15 residues. V dropped 2 bases and J dropped 8; count of bases not matched to a gene: 5. The CDR3 coding sequence is TGTGCCAGCAGCTTATTTACTAGCGGGGGCTATGAGCAGTTCTTC. Encoded protein: CASSLFTSGGYEQFF.

This sequence joins TRBV6-1 and TRBJ1-1; D unclear. The length of the CDR3 is 13 residues. Germline CDR1 and CDR2: MNHNS and SASEGT. V dropped 0 bases and J dropped 10 bases, with 12 bases sitting between them. CDR3 nucleotides: TGTGCCAGCAGTGAAGCGGTCGGGAGAGGAGCTTTCTTT. It yields the protein CASSEAVGRGAFF.

The chain has TRBV30 and TRBJ1-1; the D gene is possibly TRBD1 (6 bases). Germline V CDR1 and CDR2: GTSNPN, SVGIG (reference sequence). The CDR3 totals 15 residues. V dropped 3 bases and J dropped 8 bases, with 22 bases sitting between them. The CDR3 sequence: CAWRAPTGRITEAFF. CDR3 DNA sequence: TGTGCCTGGAGGGCCCCGACAGGCAGGATTACAGAAGCTTTCTTT.

This clone showed up just once. The sample carries other DNA sequences with the same CDR3. The chain has TRBV5-1 and TRBJ2-5; a weak D match, TRBD1 (6 bases). Germline lookup yields CDR1 SGHRS and CDR2 YFSETQ. This CDR3 is built from 14 residues. Trimming shortened V by 3 bases and J by 4 bases, and 13 bases separated the two germline ends. This chain's CDR3 is CASSSQGFGETQYF. CDR3 bases: TGCGCCAGCAGCTCTCAGGGGTTTGGAGAGACCCAGTACTTC.

The chain joins TRBV10-3 to TRBJ1-2, with TRBD1 matching 7 bases. Germline V gives CDR1 ENHRY, CDR2 SYGVKD. V lost 0 bases to trimming and J lost 8 bases; unmatched junction nucleotides: 15. The CDR3 extends over 17 amino acids. The CDR3 loop reads CAISESPGQDFTSGYTF. The CDR3 DNA reads TGTGCCATCAGTGAGTCCCCAGGACAGGATTTCACTTCCGGCTACACCTTC.

The chain uses TRBV7-9 and TRBJ2-2; D unresolved. Germline-derived CDR1 and CDR2 are SEHNR and FQNEAQ (reference sequence). The CDR3 is 13 amino acids. The germline V and J ends were trimmed by 2 bases and 4 bases, with 5 bases remaining between them. This chain's CDR3 is CASSLIATGELFF. CDR3 bases: TGTGCCAGCAGCTTAATAGCCACCGGGGAGCTGTTTTTT.

The V and J genes are TRBV5-1 and TRBJ2-7, with D unresolved. V was trimmed by 0 bases and J by 3 bases, leaving 7 bases between them. The germline V gene has CDR1 SGHRS and CDR2 YFSETQ. This CDR3 has 13 amino acids. The CDR3, as DNA: TGCGCCAGCAGCTTGGGAGTTGGCTACGAGCAGTACTTC. Its protein is CASSLGVGYEQYF.

The J gene is TRBJ1-4, the V gene TRBV27; D gene ambiguous. Trimming cost V 0 bases and J 8 bases, with 13 bases left between them. This CDR3 contains 15 residues. Looked up from germline, CDR1 is MNHEY and CDR2 is SMNVEV (reference sequence). CDR3 residues: CASSLSGIRGEKLFF. The CDR3 DNA is TGTGCCAGCAGTTTATCAGGTATTCGGGGAGAAAAACTGTTTTTT. The variable domain in full, with the rest retrieved from reference TRBV27 and TRBJ1-4, is EAQVTQNPRYLITVTGKKLTVTCSQNMNHEYMSWYRQDPGLGLRQIYYSMNVEVTDKGDVPEGYKVSRKEKRNFPLILESPSPNQTSLYFCASSLSGIRGEKLFFGSGTQLSVL.

The gene calls are TRBV5-1 and TRBJ2-7; maybe TRBD1 (6 bases). In germline, CDR1 is SGHRS, CDR2 YFSETQ. Trimming cost V 5 bases and J 2 bases, with 11 bases left between them. This CDR3 region has 13 residues. DNA of the CDR3: TGCGCCAGCAGAGGGCAGGGGACCTACGAGCAGTACTTC. This encodes CASRGQGTYEQYF.

Points on this clone: The sample has other DNA sequences that encode this CDR3 too. This chain links TRBV12-3 or TRBV12-4 with TRBJ1-1, with D perhaps matching TRBD1 (6 bases). The CDR3 loop spans 13 amino acids. V was pared by 6 bases and J by 1 base, with 9 bases between. The CDR3 is CASSPTGNTEAFF. CDR3 in DNA: TGTGCCAGCAGCCCGACAGGGAACACTGAAGCTTTCTTT.

The chain employs TRBV9 and TRBJ1-2; no reliable D call. This CDR3 has 15 residues. The germline V gene encodes CDR1 SGDLS and CDR2 YYNGEE. The germline V and J ends were trimmed by 0 bases and 0 bases, with 9 bases remaining between them. The CDR3 region has the DNA TGTGCCAGCAGCGTAGACGGGAAAGCTAACTATGGCTACACCTTC. It is translated as CASSVDGKANYGYTF.

The genes are TRBV4-1 and TRBJ2-3; possibly TRBD2 for D (6 bases). Germline V gives CDR1 MGHRA, CDR2 YSYEKL. V lost 1 base, J lost 2 bases, and 22 bases lay in between. This CDR3 has 19 amino acids. DNA for the CDR3: TGCGCCAGCAGCCAAGTTGGTTTGGCGCGGGCGGGGAACACAGATACGCAGTATTTT. Its translation is CASSQVGLARAGNTDTQYF.

CDR3 sequence reads: CASSPKRILAARRDTQYF. CDR3 in DNA: TGTGCCAGCAGCCCAAAACGAATTCTAGCGGCCCGAAGGGATACGCAGTATTTT. The chain couples TRBV3-1 (or the pseudogene TRBV3-2) to TRBJ2-3; 7 bases fit TRBD2. V trimming: 4 bases; J trimming: 6 bases; junction bases outside the gene matches: 19. Germline assignment: CDR1 LGHDT and CDR2 YNNKEL (reference sequence). The CDR3 spans 18 residues.

V usage is TRBV7-9 and J usage is TRBJ2-7; 9 positions agree with TRBD1. Trimming removed 5 bases from V and 7 bases from J; junction bases left unmatched: 12. This CDR3 has 15 residues. Germline V gives CDR1 SEHNR, CDR2 FQNEAQ (reference sequence). CDR3 coding DNA: TGTGCCAGCAGCCTATCACAGGGGGCATCCTCTGAGCAGTACTTC. As protein: CASSLSQGASSEQYF.

This CDR3 reads CATSDFTGGNTGELFF. The CDR3, as DNA: TGTGCCACCAGTGATTTTACGGGAGGGAACACCGGGGAGCTGTTTTTT. V is TRBV24-1 and J is TRBJ2-2, with TRBD2 identical over 7 bases. Germline V gene sequence: CDR1 KGHDR, CDR2 SFDVKD. V was clipped by 1 base and J by 1 base; unmatched bases: 2. There are 16 residues in the CDR3.

The rearrangement links TRBV12-3 or TRBV12-4 to TRBJ1-2, with a possible D match to TRBD1 (5 bases). V lost 6 bases to trimming and J lost 5 bases, with 10 bases between them. This CDR3 is built from 12 residues. This chain's CDR3 is CASRMEGYGYTF. The CDR3 DNA is TGTGCCAGCAGGATGGAGGGGTATGGCTACACCTTC.

This clone has a single count. The V call is TRBV7-9, the J call TRBJ1-6, with D possibly being TRBD1 (5 bases). From germline, CDR1 is SEHNR and CDR2 FQNEAQ (reference sequence). Deletions cut 3 bases from V and 9 bases from J, with 12 bases between. This CDR3 is built from 14 residues. The CDR3 spells CASSFGGNGSPLHF. The CDR3 DNA sequence: TGTGCCAGCAGCTTCGGGGGTAACGGTTCACCCCTCCACTTT.

This chain links TRBV5-4 with TRBJ2-1; 8 bases are shared with TRBD2. CDR3 size: 15 residues. The germline V gene encodes CDR1 SGHNT and CDR2 YYREEE (reference sequence). V was pared by 4 bases and J by 3 bases, with 6 bases of the junction left unmatched. CDR3 residues: CASSLRRGDYNEQFF. The DNA for the CDR3 is TGTGCCAGCAGCCTCAGGCGGGGGGACTACAATGAGCAGTTCTTC.

The genes are TRBV4-1 and TRBJ2-1; 12 bases are a match to TRBD2. V lost 4 bases, J lost 9 bases, and 13 bases stayed unmatched. The CDR3 runs 17 residues. Germline V gene sequence: CDR1 MGHRA, CDR2 YSYEKL. CDR3 nucleotide sequence: TGCGCCAGCAGCCCAAATGCCGGACTAGCGGGAATCAGTGAGCAGTTCTTC. This sequence encodes CASSPNAGLAGISEQFF.

J is TRBJ2-2 and V is TRBV19, with 7 bases fitting TRBD1. Per germline, CDR1 LNHDA and CDR2 SQIVND (reference sequence). The CDR3 totals 16 residues. Trimming at V came to 8 bases and at J to 7 bases, leaving 16 bases not matched to a gene. CDR3 sequence (DNA): TGTGCCAGTGCAACGGCAGGGGGTATGAGGGGCGGGGAGCTGTTTTTT. Amino acid sequence: CASATAGGMRGGELFF.